These T cell receptor beta chains were read from a single sample in a study of lymphopenia after photon versus proton radiotherapy. Here immunoSEQ multiplex PCR was the method, and the copy in TCRdb shows in-frame clones only, minus some. The table has roughly 5,100 clones, approximately 90% seen once. Source: peripheral blood, taken from a patient treated with photon-based radiotherapy. The receptors stem from a man aged 25 to 40 with gastric cancer. CDR3s include the opening cysteine and the closing phenylalanine or tryptophan. D genes are given only for firm matches. Where a row states a size, it is once, few, many or the class of an expanded clone; other rows omit it.

j_call clone_size d_call v_call cdr3_length cdr3_aa
TRBJ2-1 . . TRBV11-2 13 CASSRTRHNEQFF
TRBJ2-7 . . TRBV12-2 16 CASRLEGGSWVYEQYF
TRBJ1-2 . . TRBV7-9 16 CASSLAGSQGAYGYTF
TRBJ2-3 . TRBD2 TRBV11-2 17 CASSLDRTSVYTDTQYF
TRBJ2-3 . . TRBV5-1 14 CASSQMTGTDTQYF
TRBJ2-5 . TRBD1 TRBV4-2 15 CASSPEQGAGETQYF
TRBJ1-5 few . TRBV27 14 CASSLAGDNQPQHF
TRBJ1-4 . . TRBV18 15 CASSPPGTTNEKLFF
TRBJ1-6 . TRBD1 TRBV25-1 18 CASSDTGTAFNQNSPLHF
TRBJ1-1 . TRBD1 TRBV19 14 CASRDRGLSTEAFF
TRBJ2-2 . . TRBV13 12 CASSTHTGELFF
TRBJ2-2 . . TRBV28 16 CASSLGFTANTGELFF
TRBJ1-1 . TRBD1 TRBV11-2 15 CASLSQGALDTEAFF
TRBJ2-7 . . TRBV6-6 14 CASTHGGAIYEQYF
TRBJ2-5 . TRBD1 TRBV29-1 14 CSVVQGPSQETQYF
TRBJ2-7 once . TRBV4-2 15 CASSQESRLIYEQYF
TRBJ2-5 . . TRBV5-8 17 CASSLTSGSVRQETQYF
TRBJ2-7 . TRBD2 TRBV7-2 13 CASSLGLANEQYF
TRBJ2-5 once . TRBV5-1 16 CASSVGYQGTRETQYF
TRBJ2-5 once TRBD2 TRBV27 15 CASSLSAGGRFTQYF
TRBJ1-2 few . TRBV6-5 11 CASTGGFGYTF
TRBJ1-6 once TRBD1 TRBV4-1 15 CASSQAETGGSPLHF
TRBJ2-7 . TRBD2 TRBV18 14 CASSPRLATYEQYF
TRBJ2-1 . . TRBV5-6 14 CASSLEDRSNEQFF
TRBJ1-1 . TRBD1 TRBV5-1 12 CASSQQGTEAFF
TRBJ1-3 once . TRBV6-4 16 CASSYSTKLSGNTIYF
TRBJ1-1 . . TRBV28 13 CATSRGGDTEAFF
TRBJ2-1 . TRBD2 TRBV7-2 14 CASRFSGGYNEQFF
TRBJ1-1 . . TRBV6-6 11 CASKRGTEAFF
TRBJ1-4 . TRBD1 TRBV9 12 CASGQVDEKLFF
TRBJ2-3 . . TRBV28 11 CASRSGDTQYF
TRBJ2-1 . . TRBV5-4 15 CASSLASSHDNEQFF
TRBJ2-1 . TRBD2 TRBV14 17 CASSRRAFGLAGDEQFF
TRBJ2-2 . TRBD2 TRBV4-3 17 CASSLSGGRGNTGELFF
TRBJ2-1 . TRBD1 TRBV11-1 15 CASSSDRGSYNEQFF
TRBJ1-2 . . TRBV7-8 12 CARRGPNHGYTF
TRBJ1-1 . . TRBV28 13 CASSLGRISEAFF
TRBJ2-1 . . TRBV11-3 14 CASSFRGNYNEQFF
TRBJ2-2 . . TRBV6-6 12 CATRAGRGELFF
TRBJ2-5 . TRBD1 TRBV5-4 16 CASSHFGQGESETQYF
TRBJ1-5 . . TRBV5-5 14 CASSRGIGNQPQHF
TRBJ1-2 . . TRBV9 17 CASSVGFGDRSFYGYTF
TRBJ1-4 . . TRBV11-2 13 CASSFGTNEKLFF
TRBJ1-5 . . TRBV27 16 CASSLSSGLSNQPQHF
TRBJ1-3 . . TRBV11-3 18 CASSLDQGGSSSGNTIYF
TRBJ1-6 . . TRBV6-5 15 CASSYSGGDNSPLHF
TRBJ2-3 few . TRBV10-1 13 CASRQDSTDTQYF
TRBJ1-1 . . TRBV19 15 CASSIASQENTEAFF
TRBJ2-5 . . TRBV11-3 14 CASSLDPGKETQYF
TRBJ2-1 few TRBD2 TRBV4-3 15 CASSQDASGKVEQFF
TRBJ1-6 . TRBD1 TRBV5-4 15 CASSSGTGGNSPLHF